The 17 T cell receptor beta chains in this list originate from one sample, sequenced in a study of OX40 agonist ivuxolimab in advanced cancers. Using immunoSEQ multiplex PCR, the repertoire was profiled, and TCRdb retains in-frame clones only, with some absent. The sample yields about 46,000 clones, approximately 85% seen once. Sample: CD4+ or CD8+ T cells sorted from blood, taken in a trial of the OX40 agonist ivuxolimab. These TCRs come from an adult with an advanced solid tumor such as melanoma, head and neck, liver or kidney cancer.

This chain uses TRBV9 with TRBJ2-3; possibly TRBD2 for D (7 bases). CDR1 and CDR2 (germline): SGDLS, YYNGEE. The CDR3 totals 15 residues. V lost 0 bases and J 5 bases, leaving 13 bases between the germline ends. CDR3 sequence reads: CASSVAQGGGDTQYF. In DNA, the CDR3 is TGTGCCAGCAGCGTAGCACAGGGAGGGGGAGATACGCAGTATTTT.

V and J are TRBV5-6 and TRBJ2-5; tentatively, D is TRBD1 (6 bases). This CDR3 has 14 amino acids. V lost 5 bases to trimming and J lost 5 bases, with 16 bases between them. Per the germline V gene, CDR1 is SGHDT and CDR2 is YYEEEE. CDR3 protein: CASSQQGPIETQYF. Here the CDR3 DNA reads TGTGCCAGCAGTCAACAGGGACCCATCGAGACCCAGTACTTC.

The chain carries TRBV4-1 and TRBJ2-1, with 8 positions matching TRBD1. Germline V gives CDR1 MGHRA, CDR2 YSYEKL. The J segment lost 7 bases and the V segment lost 1 base, leaving 9 bases of the junction unmatched. The CDR3 has 16 residues. CDR3 loop: CASSQGAQGARNEQFF. CDR3 coding DNA: TGCGCCAGCAGCCAAGGGGCGCAGGGGGCGCGGAATGAGCAGTTCTTC.

This clone was counted a few times. V usage is TRBV28 and J usage is TRBJ2-7; D remains ambiguous. The CDR3 contains 11 residues. Trimming took off 11 bases at V and 2 bases at J, with 10 bases between the two ends. The germline CDR1 and CDR2 sequences are MDHEN and SYDVKM. CDR3 coding DNA: TGTGCCTCTGCGGCCCCCTACGAGCAGTACTTC. It encodes CASAAPYEQYF.

The V call is TRBV2, the J call TRBJ1-3; maybe TRBD1 (6 bases). The ends were cut back, 6 bases at V and 2 bases at J, with 8 bases in the middle. The CDR3 is 13 amino acids. Germline V gene lookup returns CDR1 SNHLY and CDR2 FYNNEI. As DNA, the CDR3 is TGTGCCAGCAGCCGGACAGCTGGAAACACCATATATTTT. This sequence encodes CASSRTAGNTIYF.

This chain joins TRBV5-4 and TRBJ2-5; D may correspond to TRBD1 or TRBD2 (5 bases each). V was shortened by 6 bases and J by 9 bases, with 15 bases between the two germline ends. The CDR3 has 12 amino acids. The germline CDR1 and CDR2 sequences are SGHNT and YYREEE (reference sequence). In DNA, the CDR3 is TGTGCCAGCACCTCTGGGGGTCGCGCCCAGTACTTC. Residues: CASTSGGRAQYF.

The V call is TRBV2, the J call TRBJ2-7; possibly TRBD2 for D (7 bases). CDR1 and CDR2 from the germline V gene are SNHLY and FYNNEI. The CDR3 extends over 14 amino acids. V lost 7 bases and J 2 bases, leaving 15 bases between the germline ends. CDR3 loop: CASTEGGGTYEQYF. The CDR3 nucleotides read TGTGCCAGCACCGAAGGGGGGGGGACCTACGAGCAGTACTTC.

The chain couples TRBV10-3 to TRBJ2-7, with TRBD1 matching 9 bases. Germline CDR1 is ENHRY and CDR2 is SYGVKD. With V trimmed by 5 bases and J by 0 bases, 5 bases remained unmatched. The CDR3 runs 15 residues. The CDR3 coding sequence is TGTGCCATCAGTTTGGACAGGGGAAACTCCTACGAGCAGTACTTC. This translates into CAISLDRGNSYEQYF.

This chain uses TRBV18 with TRBJ2-3; the D gene is possibly TRBD1 (6 bases). Trimming stripped 6 bases from V and 1 base from J, with 8 bases between. Germline loops: CDR1 KGHSH, CDR2 LQKENI. The CDR3 consists of 13 residues. The CDR3 DNA reads as TGTGCCAGCTCCCCAGGGGGCACAGATACGCAGTATTTT. Amino acid sequence: CASSPGGTDTQYF. Filled out from reference TRBV18 and TRBJ2-3, the complete variable domain reads NAGVMQNPRHLVRRRGQEARLRCSPMKGHSHVYWYRQLPEEGLKFMVYLQKENIIDESGMPKERFSAEFPKEGPSILRIQQVVRGDSAAYFCASSPGGTDTQYFGPGTRLTVL.

The chain couples TRBV9 to TRBJ2-2; 10 bases fit TRBD2. The CDR3 contains 15 residues. The ends lost 0 bases at V and 6 bases at J; junction bases unmatched: 2. The germline CDR1 and CDR2 sequences are SGDLS and YYNGEE. This CDR3 is CASSVDLAGAGELFF. The CDR3 DNA is TGTGCCAGCAGCGTAGACCTAGCGGGGGCCGGGGAGCTGTTTTTT.

The rearrangement joins TRBV30 to TRBJ1-5, with 7 bases that match TRBD1. Germline V gene sequence: CDR1 GTSNPN, CDR2 SVGIG (reference sequence). After removal of 5 bases from V and 3 bases from J, the junction contained 4 bases not matched to a gene. This CDR3 region has 13 residues. CDR3 DNA: TGTGCCTGGGCGACAGGGCCCAATCAGCCCCAGCATTTT. As protein: CAWATGPNQPQHF. The full variable domain, completed using reference TRBV30 and TRBJ1-5, is SQTIHQWPATLVQPVGSPLSLECTVEGTSNPNLYWYRQAAGRGLQLLFYSVGIGQISSEVPQNLSASRPQDRQFILSSKKLLLSDSGFYLCAWATGPNQPQHFGDGTRLSIL.

The chain couples TRBV4-2 to TRBJ1-2; D is uncertain. Deletions cut 1 base from V and 6 bases from J, with 9 bases between. Germline CDR1 and CDR2: LGHNA and YNFKEQ. The CDR3 extends over 13 amino acids. The CDR3 bases are TGTGCCAGCAGCCAAGTGAGGAGAGATGGCTACACCTTC. As protein: CASSQVRRDGYTF.

The rearrangement joins TRBV5-1 to TRBJ2-5; 7 bases are shared with TRBD2. The CDR3 is 15 amino acids. Trimming removed 0 bases from V and 5 bases from J; junction bases left unmatched: 7. Germline V lookup: CDR1 SGHRS, CDR2 YFSETQ. CDR3 nucleotide sequence: TGCGCCAGCAGCTTGGCCCGACTAGCAGATGAGACCCAGTACTTC. This codes for CASSLARLADETQYF.

The V call is TRBV28, the J call TRBJ1-1; possibly TRBD1 for D (5 bases). Germline CDR1 is MDHEN and CDR2 is SYDVKM. With 6 bases removed from V and 1 base from J, the gap between germline ends came to 18 bases. CDR3 size: 16 residues. CDR3 sequence: CASSLTLRGTNTEAFF. In DNA form, the CDR3 reads TGTGCCAGCAGCTTAACCTTAAGGGGAACGAACACTGAAGCTTTCTTT.

The chain couples TRBV7-9 to TRBJ2-2, with 7 bases that match TRBD1. The CDR3 extends over 17 amino acids. Per the germline V gene, CDR1 is SEHNR and CDR2 is FQNEAQ (reference sequence). Germline trimming cut 4 bases from V and 5 bases from J; bases unmatched to any gene: 13. The CDR3 protein is CASSSSPGTGVTGELFF. In nucleotides, the CDR3 is TGTGCCAGCAGCTCATCTCCGGGCACAGGGGTTACCGGGGAGCTGTTTTTT.

The rearrangement links TRBV5-1 to TRBJ2-7; tentative D call: TRBD1 (6 bases). The CDR3 is made up of 13 amino acids. The germline V gene encodes CDR1 SGHRS and CDR2 YFSETQ. V lost 3 bases, J lost 2 bases, and 9 bases lay in between. CDR3 nucleotide sequence: TGCGCCAGCAGCTCACGACAGGCCTACGAGCAGTACTTC. It translates to CASSSRQAYEQYF.

The table lists this clone with a count of one. The CDR3 nucleotides read TGTGCCAGCAGTCGACAGGGGCGCGAACAGCCCCAGCATTTT. It is translated as CASSRQGREQPQHF. The chain couples TRBV27 to TRBJ1-5; the match to TRBD1 covers 8 bases. J lost 7 bases, V lost 5 bases, and 7 bases had no gene match. The CDR3 is 14 amino acids. Germline values: CDR1 MNHEY, CDR2 SMNVEV (reference sequence).